The clone carrying this TCR beta chain was seen at least ten times. TCRdb reprocessed the PCR reads with MiXCR, giving one entry per CDR3 protein. The table includes approximately 680,000 distinct CDR3 sequences, about 25% detected once. These data originate in a study of molecular identifiers for immune sequencing clone quantification. The V end lost 6 bases, the J end lost 3 bases, and 15 bases lay between the germline ends. CDR3 length equals 14 residues. Looked up from germline, CDR1 is MDHEN and CDR2 is SYDVKM. The sequenced sample was naive CD8+ T cells from blood, with Jurkat cell RNA spiked in. Subset reported: FACS-sorted CD8+CD4-CCR7+CD45RA+ naive T cells. The source is a human donor in good health. Some libraries in this study had Jurkat cell RNA spiked in. V and J are TRBV28 and TRBJ2-7, with D possibly matching TRBD2 (6 bases). As DNA, the CDR3 is TGTGCCAGCAGCCTTAGCGGAGGGATCTACGAGCAGTACTTC. Its translation is CASSLSGGIYEQYF.